The 11 T cell receptor beta chains listed next were all sequenced from one sample in a study of cytomegalovirus exposure and HLA in healthy donors. The primer mix had 60 Vbeta and 13 Jbeta primers. Clones were sequenced by immunoSEQ multiplex PCR, and TCRdb holds only the in-frame ones, with some missing. This sample yields 50,000 to 70,000 clones, of which around 62% are seen a single time; around 2.8% belongs to the top ten. What was sequenced was PBMCs. All receptors derive from a man in his thirties or forties in good health and CMV-seronegative.

The chain couples TRBV5-1 to TRBJ1-3; 7 bases agree with TRBD1. V gave up 4 bases and J gave up 4 bases; unmatched junction bases: 5. The CDR3 runs 14 residues. Germline V gives CDR1 SGHRS, CDR2 YFSETQ. The CDR3 region has the DNA TGCGCCAGCAGCCCGACAGGGTCAGGAAACACCATATATTTT. Translation: CASSPTGSGNTIYF.

The rearrangement uses TRBV2 and TRBJ2-2; TRBD2 matches 15 bases. After removal of 4 bases from V and 9 bases from J, the junction contained 3 bases not matched to a gene. CDR1 and CDR2 (germline): SNHLY, FYNNEI. This CDR3 has 15 amino acids. CDR3 region: CASSAGTSGGRELFF. CDR3 coding DNA: TGTGCCAGCAGTGCCGGGACTAGCGGGGGGCGGGAGCTGTTTTTT.

There are a few counts of this clone. The chain employs TRBV7-2 and TRBJ2-1, with D possibly matching TRBD2 (6 bases). CDR3 length equals 17 residues. The V end was cut by 0 bases, the J end by 2 bases, with 14 bases between. The germline gives CDR1 SGHTA, CDR2 FQGNSA. In DNA, the CDR3 is TGTGCCAGCAGCTTAGCTTATCGGCTAGCGCCCTACAATGAGCAGTTCTTC. This gives the protein CASSLAYRLAPYNEQFF.

This clone was counted a few times. The chain joins TRBV6-6 to TRBJ1-2; 8 bases align to TRBD1. The CDR3 has 15 amino acids. V dropped 4 bases and J dropped 4; count of bases not matched to a gene: 8. Germline V lookup: CDR1 MNHNY, CDR2 SVGAGI (reference sequence). CDR3 loop: CASSSTGALGYGYTF. DNA of the CDR3: TGTGCCAGCAGTTCGACAGGGGCCTTGGGCTATGGCTACACCTTC.

This clone was seen a handful of times. The chain is built from TRBV28 and TRBJ1-3, with 11 bases that match TRBD1. Germline assignment: CDR1 MDHEN and CDR2 SYDVKM. The V segment lost 6 bases and the J segment 1 base; nucleotides outside the gene matches: 5. The CDR3 length is 16 residues. The DNA for the CDR3 is TGTGCCAGCAGGTCGGGGACAGGGGGTTCTGGAAACACCATATATTTT. It specifies CASRSGTGGSGNTIYF.

The rearrangement joins TRBV4-1 to TRBJ1-1, with unresolved D. The V gene's germline CDR1 is MGHRA and CDR2 YSYEKL. V was cut by 0 bases and J by 4 bases, with 9 bases left in between. CDR3 size: 14 residues. For the CDR3, the DNA is TGCGCCAGCAGCCAAGATCTGCGGAGCACTGAAGCTTTCTTT. Its translation: CASSQDLRSTEAFF.

V usage is TRBV4-1 and J usage is TRBJ1-2; the D is unclear. Trimming took off 1 base at V and 7 bases at J, with 16 bases between the two ends. This CDR3 region has 15 residues. The germline V gene encodes CDR1 MGHRA and CDR2 YSYEKL. The CDR3 DNA reads TGCGCCAGCAGCCAAGTATTTTTGGTGGAGGGTGGCTACACCTTC. The encoded protein is CASSQVFLVEGGYTF.

The chain couples TRBV7-8 to TRBJ1-4, with TRBD1 identical over 9 bases. Trimming at V came to 4 bases and at J to 8 bases, leaving 5 bases not matched to a gene. This CDR3 has 14 amino acids. CDR1 and CDR2 (germline): SGHVS, FQNEAQ. CDR3 amino acids: CASSWTGAREKLFF. CDR3 sequence (DNA): TGTGCCAGCAGCTGGACAGGGGCCCGGGAAAAACTGTTTTTT.

The gene calls are TRBV7-4 and TRBJ2-3; 12 bases are a match to TRBD2. Trimming at V came to 2 bases and at J to 2 bases, leaving 8 bases not matched to a gene. This CDR3 region has 18 residues. Germline V gives CDR1 SGHVT, CDR2 SQSDAQ. CDR3 region: CASSLILAGGQYTDTQYF. The DNA for the CDR3 is TGTGCCAGCAGCTTAATACTAGCGGGGGGTCAATACACAGATACGCAGTATTTT.

The chain joins TRBV29-1 to TRBJ2-5; 9 nucleotides agree with TRBD2. The tail of the sequence fits TRBJ2-7 better, so the J call may be wrong. The CDR3 loop spans 15 amino acids. CDR1 is SQVTM and CDR2 is ANQGSEA in the germline V gene. CDR3 bases: TGCAGCGTTGAAGATCGCGGGGGGGGAGATTACGAGCAGTACTTC. This gives the protein CSVEDRGGGDYEQYF.

CDR3 DNA: TGTGCCAGCAGCTTAACCTCATCCGGGACAAGGTCACCCCTCCACTTT. Protein sequence: CASSLTSSGTRSPLHF. The chain uses TRBV7-8 and TRBJ1-6; D perhaps matches TRBD1 (6 bases). V lost 2 bases, J lost 10 bases, and 18 bases lay in between. The CDR3 totals 16 residues. Germline-derived CDR1 and CDR2 are SGHVS and FQNEAQ.